The sequence of this TCR beta chain was determined in a study of T cells after yellow fever vaccination. Only a few counts were recorded for this clonotype. Its matching antigen is unknown. Findings and limits, study-wide: Clonotypes found in both CD4 and CD8 compartments made up a small share. On re-exposure, the response was weaker but peaked faster, at day 5 versus 15.

V was cut by 8 bases and J by 5 bases, with 12 bases left in between. Germline V CDR1 and CDR2: MNHEY, SMNVEV (reference sequence). The CDR3 loop spans 13 amino acids. A single record per CDR3 protein comes from TCRdb applying MiXCR to the 5' RACE reads. The sample carries 300,000 or so distinct CDR3 sequences, over 10% recorded once. The source of this sequence is a man aged 25-45 years who received the YFV17D yellow fever vaccine. V usage is TRBV27 and J usage is TRBJ1-4; unclear D gene. The source was CD4+ T cells sorted from PBMCs, collected 45 days after the yellow fever booster vaccination. CDR3 nucleotides: TGTGCCAGCCGAGGACGGGAAAATGAAAAACTGTTTTTT. Residues: CASRGRENEKLFF.